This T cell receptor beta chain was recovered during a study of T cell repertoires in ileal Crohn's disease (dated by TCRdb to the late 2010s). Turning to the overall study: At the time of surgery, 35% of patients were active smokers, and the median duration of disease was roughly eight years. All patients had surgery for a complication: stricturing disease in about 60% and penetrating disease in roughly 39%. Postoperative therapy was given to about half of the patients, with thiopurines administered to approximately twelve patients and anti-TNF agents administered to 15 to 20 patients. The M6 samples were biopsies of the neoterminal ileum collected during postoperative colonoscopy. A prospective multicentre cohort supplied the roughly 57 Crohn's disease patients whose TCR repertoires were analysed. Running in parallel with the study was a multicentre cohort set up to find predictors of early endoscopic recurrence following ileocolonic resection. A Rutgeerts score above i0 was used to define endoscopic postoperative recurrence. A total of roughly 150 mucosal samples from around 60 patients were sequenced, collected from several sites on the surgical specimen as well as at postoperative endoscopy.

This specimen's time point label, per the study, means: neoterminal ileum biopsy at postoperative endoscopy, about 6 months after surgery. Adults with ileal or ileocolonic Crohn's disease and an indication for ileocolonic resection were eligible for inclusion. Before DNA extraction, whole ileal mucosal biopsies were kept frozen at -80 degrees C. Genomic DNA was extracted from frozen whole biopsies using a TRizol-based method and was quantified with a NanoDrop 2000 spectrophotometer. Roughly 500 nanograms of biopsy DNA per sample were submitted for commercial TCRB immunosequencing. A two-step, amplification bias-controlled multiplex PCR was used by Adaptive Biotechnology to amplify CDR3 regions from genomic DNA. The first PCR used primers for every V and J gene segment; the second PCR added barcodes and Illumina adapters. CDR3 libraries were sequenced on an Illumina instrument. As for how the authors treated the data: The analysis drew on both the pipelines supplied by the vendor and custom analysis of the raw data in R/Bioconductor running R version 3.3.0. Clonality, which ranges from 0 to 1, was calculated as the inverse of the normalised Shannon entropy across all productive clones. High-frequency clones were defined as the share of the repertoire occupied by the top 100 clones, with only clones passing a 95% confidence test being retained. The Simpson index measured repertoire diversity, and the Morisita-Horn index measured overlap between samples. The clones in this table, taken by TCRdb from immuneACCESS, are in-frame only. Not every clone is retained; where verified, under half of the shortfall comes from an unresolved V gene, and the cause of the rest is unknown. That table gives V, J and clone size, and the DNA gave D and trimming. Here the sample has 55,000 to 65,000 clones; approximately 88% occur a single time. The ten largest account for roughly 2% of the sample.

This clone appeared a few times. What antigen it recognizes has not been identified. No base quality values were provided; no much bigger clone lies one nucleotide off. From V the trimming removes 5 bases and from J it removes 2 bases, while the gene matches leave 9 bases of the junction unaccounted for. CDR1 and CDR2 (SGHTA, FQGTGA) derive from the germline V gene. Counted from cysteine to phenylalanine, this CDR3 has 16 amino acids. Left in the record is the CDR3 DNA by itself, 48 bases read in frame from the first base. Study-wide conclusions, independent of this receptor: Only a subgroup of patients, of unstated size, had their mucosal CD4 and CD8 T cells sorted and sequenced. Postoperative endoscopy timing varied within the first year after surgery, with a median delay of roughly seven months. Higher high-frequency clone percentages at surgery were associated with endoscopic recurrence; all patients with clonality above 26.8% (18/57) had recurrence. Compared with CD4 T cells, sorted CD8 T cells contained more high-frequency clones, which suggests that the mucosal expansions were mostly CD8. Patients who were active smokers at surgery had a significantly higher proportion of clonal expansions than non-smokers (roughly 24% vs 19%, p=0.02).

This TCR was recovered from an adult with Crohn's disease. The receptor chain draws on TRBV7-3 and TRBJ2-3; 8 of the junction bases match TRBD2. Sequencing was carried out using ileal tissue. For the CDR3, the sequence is CASSPGTSGYTDTQYF. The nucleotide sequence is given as TGTGCCAGCAGCCCCGGGACTAGTGGATACACAGATACGCAGTATTTT. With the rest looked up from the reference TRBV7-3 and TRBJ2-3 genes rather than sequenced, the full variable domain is GAGVSQTPSNKVTEKGKYVELRCDPISGHTALYWYRQSLGQGPEFLIYFQGTGAADDSGLPNDRFFAVRPEGSVSTLKIQRTERGDSAVYLCASSPGTSGYTDTQYFGPGTRLTVL.